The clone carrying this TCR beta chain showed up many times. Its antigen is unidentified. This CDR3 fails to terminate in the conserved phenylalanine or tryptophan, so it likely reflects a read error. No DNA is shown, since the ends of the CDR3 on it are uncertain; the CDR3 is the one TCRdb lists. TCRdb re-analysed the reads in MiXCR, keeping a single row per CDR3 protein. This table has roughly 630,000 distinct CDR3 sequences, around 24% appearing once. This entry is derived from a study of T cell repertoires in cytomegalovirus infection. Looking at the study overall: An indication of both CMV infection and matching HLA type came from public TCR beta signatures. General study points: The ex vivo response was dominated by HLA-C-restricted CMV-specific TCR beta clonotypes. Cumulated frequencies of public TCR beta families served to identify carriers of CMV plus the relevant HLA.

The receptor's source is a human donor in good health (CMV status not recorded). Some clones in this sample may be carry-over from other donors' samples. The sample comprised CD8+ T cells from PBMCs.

The CDR3 reads CASSQHRDSQRGC. The rearrangement links TRBV14 to TRBJ2-7; no DNA check was done on the table's D call, TRBD1. Germline CDR1 and CDR2: SGHDN and FVKESK. The CDR3 contains 13 residues when both ends are counted.